This T cell receptor beta chain emerged from a study of OX40 agonist ivuxolimab in advanced cancers. In terms of the full investigation: Ivuxolimab was a fully human IgG2 agonistic monoclonal antibody targeting the costimulatory receptor OX40 (CD134). Intravenous ivuxolimab was administered to patients every 2 weeks at six dose levels: 0.01, 0.1, 0.3, 1.5, 3 and 10 mg/kg. Of the approximately 54 dose-escalation patients, hepatocellular carcinoma was present in approximately 20, melanoma in roughly 15, renal cell carcinoma in 9 and head and neck cancer in 9. In the dose-escalation cohort, around four fifths of patients were male, and the mean age was approximately 60 years, with a range of roughly 23 to 85. Prior anti-PD-1, anti-PD-L1 or anti-CTLA-4 therapy was permitted, and approximately 40% of dose-escalation patients had received checkpoint inhibitors. Partial responses were achieved by three dose-escalation patients, of whom one had hepatocellular carcinoma and two had cutaneous melanoma. The purpose of peripheral TCRbeta sequencing was to test whether ivuxolimab changed TCR sequence diversity and led to clonal T-cell expansion. The paper reports the monotherapy dose-escalation portion (N = 52 patients) of the phase I ivuxolimab trial. Study-wide findings and limitations: At doses of 0.1 to 3.0 mg/kg, clonal expansion of both CD4+ and CD8+ blood T cells was observed from baseline to week 6. Low levels of normalized T-cell clonal expansion were also seen in some patients who did not respond. Partial responders in the 0.1-3.0 mg/kg groups had among the lowest normalized peripheral clonal expansion, especially among CD8+ T cells. The antigen specificity of the clonally expanded peripheral T cells was not determined. After ivuxolimab, CD8+ T cells had more expanded clones than CD4+ T cells on average.

Genomic DNA was isolated from the sorted cells so that the TCRbeta CDR3 region could be sequenced. The immunoSEQ Assay was used for sequencing of TCRbeta CDR3 regions. The table comes from immuneACCESS by way of TCRdb, which keeps in-frame sequences with V and J called. Part of the clones is missing from these tables; in studies checked, under half for an unresolved V gene and the rest for unknown reasons. The sample records approximately 88,000 clones, roughly 88% of which are singletons. The top ten hold roughly 0.7% of the sample. CDR1 SGDLS and CDR2 YYNGEE are derived from the germline V gene. The CDR3 starts with the cysteine, ends with the phenylalanine, and has 15 residues. Left in the record is the CDR3 DNA by itself, 45 bases read in frame from the first base. The junction carries 10 bases between V and J, which are trimmed by 0 bases and 4 bases respectively. Patients with a history of autoimmune disease or receiving systemic immunosuppression were excluded from the trial. In every dose cohort, peripheral blood was drawn for TCR sequencing at baseline, cycle 4 day 1, and cycle 7 day 1. Samples were obtained from an open-label, multicenter, first-in-human phase I dose-escalation trial of ivuxolimab. Adults with locally advanced or metastatic melanoma, renal cell carcinoma, hepatocellular carcinoma or head and neck squamous cell carcinoma were enrolled in the trial. Before TCR sequencing, CD4+ T cells and CD8+ T cells from peripheral blood were sorted into separate populations.

In its sample, this clone was seen a few times. It has no known antigen specificity. There are no base qualities to consult, and no much larger clone falls within one base. The sequence joins TRBV9 to TRBJ2-2; too little of a D gene remains to name it. The sequences come from CD4+ or CD8+ T cells sorted from blood, collected in a trial of the OX40 agonist ivuxolimab. The clonotype was recovered from an adult with an advanced solid tumor such as melanoma, head and neck, liver or kidney cancer. In nucleotides, the sequence is TGTGCCAGCAGCGTAGGGCCCCAAGGCACCGGGGAGCTGTTTTTT. Its protein reads: CASSVGPQGTGELFF.